What follows are 2 T cell receptor beta chains derived from one specimen sequenced in a study of T cells and Merkel cell carcinoma outcomes. The repertoire was sequenced with immunoSEQ multiplex PCR; TCRdb's copy has only in-frame clones and lacks some. This table has about 15,000 clones, approximately 80% appearing once. Sequenced sample: tumor tissue from Merkel cell carcinoma. These receptor sequences come from a human donor with Merkel cell carcinoma.

J is TRBJ1-1 and V is TRBV18, with D possibly TRBD1 on 6 matching bases. Trimming stripped 2 bases from V and 7 bases from J, with 14 bases between. This CDR3 comprises 14 residues. CDR1 KGHSH and CDR2 LQKENI come from the germline V gene. The CDR3 DNA follows: TGTGCCAGCTCACCAGAGGGGGGATGGGTTGAAGCTTTCTTT. It encodes CASSPEGGWVEAFF.

This clone has a handful of counts. The chain employs TRBV7-9 and TRBJ2-1, with D perhaps matching TRBD1 (5 bases). In germline, CDR1 is SEHNR, CDR2 FQNEAQ (reference sequence). CDR3 length equals 13 residues. Deletions cut 5 bases from V and 4 bases from J, with 9 bases between. The CDR3 DNA is TGTGCCAGCAGCCCGGACAATTACAATGAGCAGTTCTTC. Residues: CASSPDNYNEQFF.